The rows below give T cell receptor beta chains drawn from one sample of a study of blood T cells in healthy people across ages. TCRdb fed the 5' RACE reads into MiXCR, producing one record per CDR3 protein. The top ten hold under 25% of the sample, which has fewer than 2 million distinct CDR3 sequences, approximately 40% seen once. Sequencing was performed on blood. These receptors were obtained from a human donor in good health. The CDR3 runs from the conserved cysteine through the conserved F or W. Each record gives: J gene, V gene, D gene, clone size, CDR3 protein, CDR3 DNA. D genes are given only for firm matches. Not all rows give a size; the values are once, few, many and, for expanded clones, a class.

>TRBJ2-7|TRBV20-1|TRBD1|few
CSAYDREENEQYF
TGCAGTGCTTACGACAGGGAAGAAAACGAGCAGTACTTC
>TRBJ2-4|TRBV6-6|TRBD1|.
CASRTRQGASFEQYF
TGTGCCAGCAGGACGCGACAGGGCGCTTCGTTTGAGCAGTACTTC
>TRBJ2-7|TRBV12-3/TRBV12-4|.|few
CASSRTQSAEQYF
TGTGCCAGCTCGAGGACCCAGTCCGCCGAGCAGTACTTC
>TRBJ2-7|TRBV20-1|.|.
CSARIVTTRYDGTYEQYF
TGCAGTGCTAGGATCGTTACGACCCGATATGACGGGACCTACGAGCAGTACTTC
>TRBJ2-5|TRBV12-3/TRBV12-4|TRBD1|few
CASAIPPGTEKYF
TGTGCCAGCGCAATCCCTCCCGGGACAGAAAAGTACTTC
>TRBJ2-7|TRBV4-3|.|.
CASSHDSGGSYEQYF
TGCGCCAGCAGCCACGACTCGGGCGGGTCCTACGAGCAGTACTTC
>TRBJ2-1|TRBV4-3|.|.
CASSQDSVVGNAYNEQFF
TGCGCCAGCAGCCAAGATTCAGTCGTGGGGAACGCCTACAATGAGCAGTTCTTC
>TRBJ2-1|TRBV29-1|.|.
CSVGVDISSSYNEQFF
TGCAGCGTTGGGGTGGACATATCCAGCTCCTACAATGAGCAGTTCTTC
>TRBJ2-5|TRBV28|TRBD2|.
CASSFQAGGLGETQYF
TGTGCCAGCAGTTTCCAAGCGGGGGGGCTGGGGGAGACCCAGTACTTC
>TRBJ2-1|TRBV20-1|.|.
CSASLPDEGNYNEQFF
TGCAGTGCTAGTTTACCGGACGAGGGAAACTACAATGAGCAGTTCTTC
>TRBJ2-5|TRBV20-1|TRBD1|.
CSARVQGYETQYF
TGCAGTGCTAGGGTACAGGGGTACGAGACCCAGTACTTC
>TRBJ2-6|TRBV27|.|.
CASSSVISRGMSGANVLTF
TGTGCCAGCAGTAGTGTTATCAGTAGGGGGATGTCTGGGGCCAACGTCCTGACTTTC
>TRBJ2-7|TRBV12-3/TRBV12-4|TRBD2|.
CASSQRGTQYF
TGTGCCAGCAGTCAGCGGGGAACCCAGTACTTC
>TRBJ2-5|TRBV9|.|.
CASSVGPRGEETQYF
TGTGCCAGCAGCGTAGGCCCTAGAGGGGAGGAGACCCAGTACTTC
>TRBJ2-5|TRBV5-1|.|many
CASSLHQETQYF
TGCGCCAGCAGCTTGCACCAAGAGACCCAGTACTTC
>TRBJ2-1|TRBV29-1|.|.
CSVEERNEQFF
TGCAGCGTTGAAGAACGGAATGAGCAGTTCTTC
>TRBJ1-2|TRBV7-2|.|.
CASSLDLGPRGGYTF
TGTGCCAGCAGCTTAGACTTGGGACCAAGAGGGGGCTACACCTTC
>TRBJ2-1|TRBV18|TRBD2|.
CASSPPERGGHNEQFF
TGTGCCAGCTCACCACCGGAGCGGGGGGGTCACAATGAGCAGTTCTTC
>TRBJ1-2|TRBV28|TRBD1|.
CASRESGTGNYGYTF
TGTGCCAGCAGGGAATCCGGGACAGGGAACTATGGCTACACCTTC
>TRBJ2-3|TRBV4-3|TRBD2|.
CASSQRSGGADTQYF
TGCGCCAGCAGCCAGAGGAGCGGGGGGGCAGATACGCAGTATTTT
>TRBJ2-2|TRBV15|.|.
CATSRDLMGGNTGELFF
TGTGCCACCAGCAGAGATCTGATGGGGGGGAACACCGGGGAGCTGTTTTTT
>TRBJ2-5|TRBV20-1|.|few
CSARPIHNTETQYF
TGCAGTGCTAGACCCATCCACAATACAGAGACCCAGTACTTC
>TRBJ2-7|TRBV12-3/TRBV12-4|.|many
CASSFYGTYSYEQYF
TGTGCCAGCAGCTTTTACGGGACATACTCCTACGAGCAGTACTTC
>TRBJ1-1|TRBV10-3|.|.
CAIRKGDFSPNTEAFF
TGTGCCATCAGGAAGGGGGACTTCTCCCCGAACACTGAAGCTTTCTTT
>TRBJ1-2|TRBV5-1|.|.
CASSFGPIGGGYGYTF
TGCGCCAGCAGCTTCGGCCCCATTGGGGGAGGCTATGGCTACACCTTC
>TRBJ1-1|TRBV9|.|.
CASSATAGYEAFF
TGTGCCAGCAGCGCTACGGCAGGGTACGAAGCTTTCTTT
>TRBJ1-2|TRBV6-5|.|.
CASSYQNYGYTF
TGTGCCAGCAGTTACCAAAACTATGGCTACACCTTC
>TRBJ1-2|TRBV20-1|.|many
CSATDSYGYTF
TGCAGTGCCACCGACAGCTATGGCTACACCTTC
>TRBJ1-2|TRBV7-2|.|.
CASSLHREANYGYTF
TGTGCCAGCAGCTTGCATAGAGAAGCTAACTATGGCTACACCTTC
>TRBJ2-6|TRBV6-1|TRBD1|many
CASSRTGKPSGANVLTF
TGTGCCAGCAGTAGGACAGGGAAGCCCTCTGGGGCCAACGTCCTGACTTTC
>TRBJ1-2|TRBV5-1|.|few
CASSLVGDSNYGYTF
TGCGCCAGCAGCTTGGTGGGGGATAGTAACTATGGCTACACCTTC
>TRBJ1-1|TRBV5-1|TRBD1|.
CASSPRDRDEAFF
TGCGCCAGCAGCCCCCGGGACAGAGATGAAGCTTTCTTT
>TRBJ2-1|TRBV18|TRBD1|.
CASSTGDRGREQFF
TGTGCCAGCTCTACTGGGGACAGGGGGCGTGAGCAGTTCTTC
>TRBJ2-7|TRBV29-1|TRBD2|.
CSVEGLAGGLPYEQYF
TGCAGCGTTGAGGGACTAGCGGGGGGATTACCCTACGAGCAGTACTTC
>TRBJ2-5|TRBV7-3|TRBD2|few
CASVGRASVFGTLHKYQETQYF
TGTGCCAGCGTCGGGAGGGCTAGCGTTTTCGGAACCCTTCATAAGTACCAAGAGACCCAGTACTTC
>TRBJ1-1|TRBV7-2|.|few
CASSLTRVAEAFF
TGTGCCAGCAGCTTAACCAGGGTGGCTGAAGCTTTCTTT
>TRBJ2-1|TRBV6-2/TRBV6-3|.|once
CASIDPGSHNEQFF
TGTGCCAGCATTGACCCCGGGAGCCACAATGAGCAGTTCTTC
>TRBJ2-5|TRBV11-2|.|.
CASSLGASGLETQYF
TGTGCCAGCAGCTTAGGTGCGAGCGGGTTGGAGACCCAGTACTTC
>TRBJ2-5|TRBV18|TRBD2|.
CASSLQRGVEETKYF
TGTGCCAGCTCACTCCAGCGGGGGGTGGAAGAGACCAAGTACTTC
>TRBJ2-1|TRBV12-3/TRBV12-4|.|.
CAGSFSHDEQFF
TGTGCCGGCAGTTTCTCCCACGATGAGCAGTTCTTC
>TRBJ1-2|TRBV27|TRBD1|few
CASSPPGQGGYGYGYTF
TGTGCCAGCAGTCCACCCGGACAGGGAGGGTACGGCTATGGCTACACCTTC
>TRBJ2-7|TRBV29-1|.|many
CSVVGNYEQYF
TGCAGCGTTGTGGGGAACTACGAGCAGTACTTC
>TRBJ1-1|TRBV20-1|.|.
CSATGLTNTEAFF
TGCAGTGCTACCGGCCTTACGAACACTGAAGCTTTCTTT
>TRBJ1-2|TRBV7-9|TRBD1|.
CASSLGRRYGQAANYGYTF
TGTGCCAGCAGCTTAGGTCGAAGATACGGACAGGCAGCTAACTATGGCTACACCTTC
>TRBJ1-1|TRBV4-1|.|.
CASSQDGFLNTEAFF
TGCGCCAGCAGCCAGGATGGCTTCCTTAACACTGAAGCTTTCTTT
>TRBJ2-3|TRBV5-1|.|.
CASSPEGPDTQYF
TGCGCCAGCAGCCCCGAGGGGCCCGATACGCAGTATTTT
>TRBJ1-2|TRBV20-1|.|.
CSARNTGNYGYTF
TGCAGTGCTAGAAACACAGGGAACTATGGCTACACCTTC
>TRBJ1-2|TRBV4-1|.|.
CASSQVRTSTGGYTF
TGCGCCAGCAGCCAAGTCCGGACCTCTACAGGTGGCTACACCTTC
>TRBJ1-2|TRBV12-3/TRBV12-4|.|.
CATSLAGGLGYTF
TGTGCCACCAGTCTAGCTGGAGGGTTAGGCTACACCTTC